This T cell receptor (beta chain) was sequenced for a study of STAT3 mutations in large granular lymphocyte leukemia. Study results and caveats: In T-cell large granular lymphocyte leukemia, about half of patients showed multiple immunodominant subclonotypes.

Sequencing used immunoSEQ multiplex PCR; TCRdb keeps in-frame clones, though not all of them. The sample has 30,000 to 35,000 clones; about 74% are singletons. The V end lost 0 bases, the J end lost 5 bases, and 5 bases lay between the germline ends. Germline CDR1 SGHKS, CDR2 YYEKEE (reference sequence). The CDR3 totals 12 residues. As for this clone: Its specificity is unknown.

The TCR sequence derives from a woman in her forties or fifties with T-cell large granular lymphocyte leukemia. Some clones in this sample may be carry-over from other donors' samples. The chain recombines TRBV5-5 with TRBJ2-5; D remains unclear. Sample: peripheral blood mononuclear cells. The CDR3, as DNA: TGTGCCAGCAGCTTGGTTTTCGAGACCCAGTACTTC. This encodes CASSLVFETQYF.